This T cell receptor (beta chain) emerged from a study of CD4 T cells in relation to SARS-CoV-2 and coronaviruses. Study-level information: PBMCs were cultured with antigen for nine to ten days before TCR beta sequencing. Controls used an HIV-1 Nef peptide pool or no peptide.

The unexposed donors gave CD4+ T cells in about 2010-2019, prior to COVID-19. After about ten days of culture, CD4+ T cells were isolated. Concerning this clone: Its antigen is currently unknown.

General observations from the study: This crossreactivity analysis covered spike protein alone, no other viral proteins. Samples before the pandemic and after infection were not matched within any donor.

TCRdb's table, derived via immunoSEQ multiplex PCR, lists solely in-frame clones and lacks some. The sample has about 26,000 clones; about 70% are singletons. Sequenced material: CD4+ T cells from PBMCs, cultured in vitro. The clonotype comes from a human donor in good health.

CDR3 protein: CASSPSLVNTEAFF. The CDR3 bases are TGTGCCAGCAGTCCTTCCCTGGTGAACACTGAAGCTTTCTTT. The chain combines TRBV6-5 with TRBJ1-1, with D uncertain. The germline V gene encodes CDR1 MNHEY and CDR2 SVGAGI. V lost 5 bases and J 0 bases, leaving 10 bases between the germline ends. The CDR3 has 14 amino acids.